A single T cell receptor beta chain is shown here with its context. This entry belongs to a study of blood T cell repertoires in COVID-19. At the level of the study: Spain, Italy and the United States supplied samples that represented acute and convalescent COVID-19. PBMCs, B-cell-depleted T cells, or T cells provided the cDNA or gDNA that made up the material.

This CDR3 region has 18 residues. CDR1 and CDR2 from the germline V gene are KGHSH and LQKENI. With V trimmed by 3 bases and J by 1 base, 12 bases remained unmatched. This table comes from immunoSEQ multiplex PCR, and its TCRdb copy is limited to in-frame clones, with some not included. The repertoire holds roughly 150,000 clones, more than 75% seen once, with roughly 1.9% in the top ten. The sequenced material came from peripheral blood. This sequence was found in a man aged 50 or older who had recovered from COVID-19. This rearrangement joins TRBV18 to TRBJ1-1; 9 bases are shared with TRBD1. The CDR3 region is CASSPLAQGAFGNTEAFF. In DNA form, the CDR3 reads TGTGCCAGCTCACCCCTCGCACAGGGGGCTTTTGGGAACACTGAAGCTTTCTTT.